This T cell receptor beta chain was recovered during a study of glioma-infiltrating T cells after dendritic cell vaccination. As for the study in general: Patients received three intradermal dendritic cell vaccine injections at biweekly intervals.

This CDR3 contains 13 residues. V was clipped by 0 bases and J by 2 bases, with 5 bases between them. Germline V gene lookup returns CDR1 SGHDT and CDR2 YYEEEE. Patients had residual fresh-frozen tumor tissue and more than two years of survival data. Data came from immunoSEQ multiplex PCR; TCRdb stores just in-frame clones and leaves some out. The table has about 95,000 clones, more than 75% seen once. The TCR comes from a human donor with glioblastoma. The chain is built from TRBV5-6 and TRBJ1-2; D call uncertain. This specimen consisted of blood, obtained before dendritic cell vaccination. CDR3: CASSLGANYGYTF. CDR3 coding DNA: TGTGCCAGCAGCTTGGGAGCCAACTATGGCTACACCTTC.